A single sample is the source of the 25 T cell receptor beta chains below, sequenced in a study of STAT3 mutations in large granular lymphocyte leukemia. Study results and caveats: In T-cell large granular lymphocyte leukemia, about half of patients showed multiple immunodominant subclonotypes.

Some clones are missing from TCRdb's copy, which holds only in-frame ones; the method was immunoSEQ multiplex PCR. The data contain more than 9,500 clones, over 75% of them singletons. Their recognized antigens are unknown. Sequenced material: peripheral blood mononuclear cells. All receptors come from a man older than 75 with T-cell large granular lymphocyte leukemia. Some clones in this sample may be carry-over from other donors' samples.

The chain combines TRBV7-2 with TRBJ2-5, with 7 positions matching TRBD1. V was pared by 5 bases and J by 3 bases, with 9 bases of the junction left unmatched. Germline-derived CDR1 and CDR2 are SGHTA and FQGNSA. The CDR3 contains 15 residues. In nucleotides, the CDR3 is TGTGCCAGCAGCATTAGGGGACAGAAAAAAGAGACCCAGTACTTC. It is translated as CASSIRGQKKETQYF.

This chain links TRBV6-6 with TRBJ1-1; TRBD1 might be the D (5 bases). The ends were cut back, 6 bases at V and 1 base at J, with 15 bases in the middle. Per the germline V gene, CDR1 is MNHNY and CDR2 is SVGAGI (reference sequence). The CDR3 is 15 amino acids. The CDR3 loop reads CASRGDGGKNTEAFF. In nucleotides, the CDR3 is TGTGCCAGCAGAGGAGACGGGGGGAAGAACACTGAAGCTTTCTTT.

The chain links TRBV4-2 to TRBJ2-1; 11 nucleotides align to TRBD2. The length of the CDR3 is 17 residues. CDR1 is LGHNA, CDR2 YNFKEQ, per germline. V was pared by 3 bases and J by 7 bases, with 11 bases of the junction left unmatched. The CDR3 coding sequence is TGTGCCAGCAGCCAGGGGACCGGGACTAGCGGAGGGAATGAGCAGTTCTTC. This encodes CASSQGTGTSGGNEQFF.

This clone was counted only a few times. The chain recombines TRBV5-1 with TRBJ1-5; perhaps TRBD1 as D (6 bases). Germline lookup yields CDR1 SGHRS and CDR2 YFSETQ. Trimming removed 4 bases at V and 7 bases at J, with 15 bases between. The CDR3 runs 14 residues. The CDR3 protein is CASSTAGVGQPQHF. The CDR3 nucleotides are TGCGCCAGCAGCACAGCAGGGGTAGGGCAGCCCCAGCATTTT.

The chain recombines TRBV28 with TRBJ2-4; no definite D call. There are 14 residues in the CDR3. With 3 bases removed from V and 0 bases from J, the gap between germline ends came to 6 bases. Germline lookup yields CDR1 MDHEN and CDR2 SYDVKM. The CDR3 sequence is CASSFNGAKNIQYF. As DNA, the CDR3 is TGTGCCAGCAGTTTTAATGGAGCCAAAAACATTCAGTACTTC.

V and J are TRBV11-2 and TRBJ2-5; D is unclear. Per the germline V gene, CDR1 is SGHAT and CDR2 is FQNNGV. There are 13 residues in the CDR3. V dropped 3 bases and J dropped 5 bases, with 10 bases sitting between them. The CDR3 spells CASSFDRRETQYF. CDR3 nucleotides: TGTGCCAGCAGCTTCGACCGGCGGGAGACCCAGTACTTC.

The rearrangement links TRBV5-1 to TRBJ1-4, with D maybe TRBD1 (6 bases). Trimming removed 6 bases from V and 4 bases from J, with 16 bases in between. Germline CDR1 reads SGHRS; CDR2 reads YFSETQ. This CDR3 contains 15 residues. The CDR3 DNA reads as TGCGCCAGCACCCTTTGGGGGCCAAGTAATGAAAAACTGTTTTTT. Its protein product is CASTLWGPSNEKLFF.

The rearrangement joins TRBV5-4 to TRBJ2-5; 7 nucleotides match TRBD2. There are 14 residues in the CDR3. Germline CDR1 SGHNT, CDR2 YYREEE (reference sequence). V dropped 2 bases and J dropped 4; count of bases not matched to a gene: 5. CDR3 nucleotides: TGTGCCAGCAGCTTCCCCCCGGGGGGAGAGACCCAGTACTTC. Its protein is CASSFPPGGETQYF. The variable domain in full, with the rest retrieved from reference TRBV5-4 and TRBJ2-5, is ETGVTQSPTHLIKTRGQQVTLRCSSQSGHNTVSWYQQALGQGPQFIFQYYREEENGRGNFPPRFSGLQFPNYSSELNVNALELDDSALYLCASSFPPGGETQYFGPGTRLLVL.

The chain couples TRBV30 to TRBJ1-4, with a weak D call TRBD1 (6 bases). The CDR3 is 16 amino acids. Per the germline V gene, CDR1 is GTSNPN and CDR2 is SVGIG (reference sequence). Trimming shortened V by 3 bases and J by 5 bases, and 19 bases separated the two germline ends. DNA for the CDR3: TGTGCCTGGAGCGTAGTCACAGGGTTCGGGAATGAAAAACTGTTTTTT. It translates to CAWSVVTGFGNEKLFF.

J is TRBJ1-2 and V is TRBV6-5; perhaps TRBD1 as D (5 bases). The CDR3 extends over 16 amino acids. Trimming pared 0 bases from V and 5 bases from J, leaving 16 bases between. Germline loops: CDR1 MNHEY, CDR2 SVGAGI. CDR3 in amino acids: CASSYSRFGTPYGYTF. Here the CDR3 DNA reads TGTGCCAGCAGTTACTCGAGATTTGGGACGCCGTATGGCTACACCTTC.

The chain links TRBV9 to TRBJ2-6; unclear D gene. The germline V and J ends were trimmed by 0 bases and 0 bases, with 10 bases remaining between them. The germline gives CDR1 SGDLS, CDR2 YYNGEE. CDR3 length: 17 amino acids. CDR3 in DNA: TGTGCCAGCAGCGTAGCTTTGGAGAGCTCTGGGGCCAACGTCCTGACTTTC. This sequence encodes CASSVALESSGANVLTF.

V is TRBV7-2 and J is TRBJ1-5, with a possible D match to TRBD1 (5 bases). V lost 0 bases to trimming and J lost 0 bases, with 9 bases between them. Germline V gives CDR1 SGHTA, CDR2 FQGNSA. The CDR3 has 16 residues. The CDR3 bases are TGTGCCAGCAGCTTAGCCGGGGGAATTAGCAATCAGCCCCAGCATTTT. The encoded protein is CASSLAGGISNQPQHF.

This chain links TRBV7-9 with TRBJ2-7; weak D call: TRBD1 (5 bases). Trimming removed 5 bases from V and 4 bases from J, with 12 bases in between. This CDR3 is 13 amino acids long. The germline gives CDR1 SEHNR, CDR2 FQNEAQ (reference sequence). The CDR3 sequence is CASSIHKGYEQYF. The CDR3, as DNA: TGTGCCAGCAGCATTCATAAGGGGTACGAGCAGTACTTC.

This sequence joins TRBV19 and TRBJ2-7; D is undetermined. Trimming pared 5 bases from V and 2 bases from J, leaving 16 bases between. The V gene's germline CDR1 is LNHDA and CDR2 SQIVND (reference sequence). The CDR3 contains 15 residues. CDR3 bases: TGTGCCAGTAGTCCTACCTGGGTTTCGGCCTACGAGCAGTACTTC. This sequence encodes CASSPTWVSAYEQYF.

The rearrangement uses TRBV13 and TRBJ2-3; 10 positions agree with TRBD2. There are 16 residues in the CDR3. Germline V CDR1 and CDR2: PRHDT, FYEKMQ (reference sequence). V lost 5 bases, J lost 0 bases, and 5 bases stayed unmatched. CDR3 loop: CASSPGLAVSTDTQYF. The DNA of the CDR3 is TGTGCCAGCAGCCCTGGACTAGCGGTTAGCACAGATACGCAGTATTTT.

The V call is TRBV7-9, the J call TRBJ1-6; TRBD1 matches 10 bases. J lost 8 bases, V lost 2 bases, and 3 bases had no gene match. The germline V gene encodes CDR1 SEHNR and CDR2 FQNEAQ (reference sequence). This CDR3 has 15 residues. CDR3: CASSLTGTGDSPLHF. As DNA, the CDR3 is TGTGCCAGCAGCTTAACAGGGACAGGGGATTCACCCCTCCACTTT.

This chain joins TRBV7-2 and TRBJ2-3, with D hard to call. The CDR3 loop spans 14 amino acids. Per the germline V gene, CDR1 is SGHTA and CDR2 is FQGNSA. Trimming cost V 1 base and J 6 bases, with 11 bases left between them. CDR3 protein: CASSLGLFMDTQYF. For the CDR3, the DNA is TGTGCCAGCAGCTTAGGGCTATTTATGGATACGCAGTATTTT.

The chain combines TRBV14 with TRBJ2-3; D might be TRBD1 or TRBD2, each matching 5 bases. Germline CDR1 and CDR2: SGHDN and FVKESK. The CDR3 runs to 15 residues. V was pared by 2 bases and J by 3 bases, with 12 bases between. In DNA form, the CDR3 reads TGTGCCAGCAGCCAAATTGGGGGATCGACAGATACGCAGTATTTT. Protein: CASSQIGGSTDTQYF.

The V and J genes are TRBV5-4 and TRBJ1-5; 7 nucleotides agree with TRBD1. This CDR3 has 16 residues. V gave up 2 bases and J gave up 2 bases; unmatched junction bases: 7. Germline CDR1 and CDR2: SGHNT and YYREEE (reference sequence). For the CDR3, the DNA is TGTGCCAGCAGCTTAACGGGAACAGGGGGCAATCAGCCCCAGCATTTT. Translation: CASSLTGTGGNQPQHF.

The DNA of the CDR3 is TGTGCCTGGAGTTTGCGGGGCCGGGCCCAGACCCAGTACTTC. Amino acid sequence: CAWSLRGRAQTQYF. The V gene is TRBV30, the J gene TRBJ2-5, with TRBD2 as a possible D gene (6 bases). Trimming cost V 2 bases and J 6 bases, with 16 bases left between them. This CDR3 region has 14 residues. Germline CDR1 GTSNPN, CDR2 SVGIG (reference sequence).

The genes are TRBV5-1 and TRBJ2-1, with 10 bases identical to TRBD2. With 2 bases clipped from V and 9 bases from J, the junction kept 8 bases outside the gene matches. The CDR3 runs to 15 residues. Germline lookup yields CDR1 SGHRS and CDR2 YFSETQ. For the CDR3, the DNA is TGCGCCAGCAGCTTAGGCCCTAGCGGGGGTAGTGAGCAGTTCTTC. Translation gives CASSLGPSGGSEQFF.

The chain recombines TRBV6-6 with TRBJ2-7; unclear D gene. V was clipped by 5 bases and J by 7 bases, with 9 bases between them. Germline V gene lookup returns CDR1 MNHNY and CDR2 SVGAGI (reference sequence). The CDR3 consists of 11 residues. DNA of the CDR3: TGTGCCAGCAGTCCGGCCCTGGAGCAGTACTTC. It translates to CASSPALEQYF.

The V call is TRBV28, the J call TRBJ2-7; 10 bases fit TRBD1. The CDR3 is 13 amino acids. The junction had 5 bases not matched to a gene; V was cut back by 8 bases and J by 4 bases. Per the germline V gene, CDR1 is MDHEN and CDR2 is SYDVKM. CDR3 nucleotides: TGTGCCAGCGATGGGACAGGGGATTACGAGCAGTACTTC. Its translation is CASDGTGDYEQYF.

The chain combines TRBV28 with TRBJ2-3; 7 nucleotides line up with TRBD1. Germline V gives CDR1 MDHEN, CDR2 SYDVKM. The CDR3 has 15 amino acids. Trimming took 6 bases from V and 2 from J; bases not matched to a gene: 8. The CDR3 DNA is TGTGCCAGCAGCCTCCGACAGGGTCTCACAGATACGCAGTATTTT. It is translated as CASSLRQGLTDTQYF.

This clone has only one observation. The chain is built from TRBV7-9 and TRBJ2-5; D is possibly TRBD2 (7 bases). Germline V gene sequence: CDR1 SEHNR, CDR2 FQNEAQ (reference sequence). The CDR3 length is 16 residues. The ends were cut back, 5 bases at V and 0 bases at J, with 16 bases in the middle. The CDR3 reads CASSPGGRGHQETQYF. The CDR3 DNA reads as TGTGCCAGCAGCCCCGGGGGGCGGGGCCACCAAGAGACCCAGTACTTC.